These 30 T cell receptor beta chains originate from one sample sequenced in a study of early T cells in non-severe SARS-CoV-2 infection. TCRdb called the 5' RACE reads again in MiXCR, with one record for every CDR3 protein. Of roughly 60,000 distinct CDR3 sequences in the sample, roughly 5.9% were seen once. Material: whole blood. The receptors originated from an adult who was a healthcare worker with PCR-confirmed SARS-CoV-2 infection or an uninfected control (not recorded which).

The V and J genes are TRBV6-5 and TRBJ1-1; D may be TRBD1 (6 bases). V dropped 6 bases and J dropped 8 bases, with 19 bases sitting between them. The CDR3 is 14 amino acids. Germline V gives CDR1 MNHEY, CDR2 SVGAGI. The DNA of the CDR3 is TGTGCCAGCAGATTCCAAAAGTTCACAGGGGAAGCTTTCTTT. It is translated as CASRFQKFTGEAFF.

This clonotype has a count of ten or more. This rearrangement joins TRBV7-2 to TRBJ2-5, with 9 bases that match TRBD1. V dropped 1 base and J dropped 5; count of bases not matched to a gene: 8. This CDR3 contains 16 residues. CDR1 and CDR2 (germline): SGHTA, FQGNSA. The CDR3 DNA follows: TGTGCCAGCAGCTTAGGACAGGGGGAACAGCGTGAGACCCAGTACTTC. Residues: CASSLGQGEQRETQYF.

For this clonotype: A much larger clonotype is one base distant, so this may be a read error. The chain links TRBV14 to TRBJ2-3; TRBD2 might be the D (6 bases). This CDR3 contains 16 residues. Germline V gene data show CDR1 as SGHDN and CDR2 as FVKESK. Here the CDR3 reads CASCHLWGTSTDTQYF. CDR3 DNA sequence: TGTGCCAGCTGCCACCTTTGGGGGACTAGCACAGATACGCAGTATTTT.

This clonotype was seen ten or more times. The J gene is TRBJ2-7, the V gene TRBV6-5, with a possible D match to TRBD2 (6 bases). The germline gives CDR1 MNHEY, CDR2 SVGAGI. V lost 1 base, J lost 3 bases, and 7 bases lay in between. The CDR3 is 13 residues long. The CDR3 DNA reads TGTGCCAGCAGTTACTACGGGGGCTACGAGCAGTACTTC. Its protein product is CASSYYGGYEQYF.

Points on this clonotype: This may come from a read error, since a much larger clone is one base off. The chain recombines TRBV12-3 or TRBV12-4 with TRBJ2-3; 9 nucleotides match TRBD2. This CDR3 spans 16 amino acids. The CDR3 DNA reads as TGTGACAGCAGTTTATTATCCAGCGGGGGGACAGATACGCAGTATTTT. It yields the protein CDSSLLSSGGTDTQYF.

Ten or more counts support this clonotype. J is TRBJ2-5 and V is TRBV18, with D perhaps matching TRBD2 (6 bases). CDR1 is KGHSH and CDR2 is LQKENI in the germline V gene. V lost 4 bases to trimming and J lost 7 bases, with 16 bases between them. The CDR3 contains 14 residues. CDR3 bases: TGTGCCAGCTCACAGGACTACCCCCCTCCGACCCAGTACTTC. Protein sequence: CASSQDYPPPTQYF.

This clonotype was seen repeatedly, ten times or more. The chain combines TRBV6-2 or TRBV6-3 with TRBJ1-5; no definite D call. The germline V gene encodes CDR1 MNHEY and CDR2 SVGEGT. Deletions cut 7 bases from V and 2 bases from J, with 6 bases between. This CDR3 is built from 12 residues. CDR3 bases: TGTGCCAGCAAGAGCGGCAATCAGCCCCAGCATTTT. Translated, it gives CASKSGNQPQHF.

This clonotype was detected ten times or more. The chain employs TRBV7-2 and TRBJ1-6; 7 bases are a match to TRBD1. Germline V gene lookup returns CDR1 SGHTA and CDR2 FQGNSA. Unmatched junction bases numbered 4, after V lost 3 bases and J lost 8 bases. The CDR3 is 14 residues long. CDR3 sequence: CASSLTGNYSPLHF. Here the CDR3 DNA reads TGTGCCAGCAGCTTGACAGGGAATTATTCACCCCTCCACTTT.

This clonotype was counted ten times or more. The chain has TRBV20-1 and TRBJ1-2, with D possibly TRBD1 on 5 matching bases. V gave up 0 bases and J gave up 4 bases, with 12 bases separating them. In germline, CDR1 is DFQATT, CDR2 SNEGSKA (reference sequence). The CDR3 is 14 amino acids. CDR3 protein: CSARDGGVGYGYTF. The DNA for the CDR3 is TGCAGTGCTAGAGATGGAGGGGTGGGCTATGGCTACACCTTC.

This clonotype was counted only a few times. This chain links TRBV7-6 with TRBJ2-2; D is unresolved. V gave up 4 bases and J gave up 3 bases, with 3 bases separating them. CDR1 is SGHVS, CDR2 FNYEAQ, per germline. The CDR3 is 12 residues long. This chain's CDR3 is CASSSYTGELFF. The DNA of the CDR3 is TGTGCCAGCAGCTCATACACCGGGGAGCTGTTTTTT.

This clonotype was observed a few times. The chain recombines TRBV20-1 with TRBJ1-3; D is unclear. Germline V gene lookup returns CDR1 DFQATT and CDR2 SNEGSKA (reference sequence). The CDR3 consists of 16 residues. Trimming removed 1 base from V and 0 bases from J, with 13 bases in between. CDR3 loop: CSARGESWSSGNTIYF. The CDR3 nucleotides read TGCAGTGCTAGAGGGGAATCCTGGAGCTCTGGAAACACCATATATTTT.

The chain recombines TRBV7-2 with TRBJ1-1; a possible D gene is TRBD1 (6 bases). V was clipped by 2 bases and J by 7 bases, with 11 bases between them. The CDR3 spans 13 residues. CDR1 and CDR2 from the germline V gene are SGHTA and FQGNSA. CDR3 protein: CASSLLGRGEAFF. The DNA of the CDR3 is TGTGCCAGCAGCTTACTGGGCAGGGGTGAAGCTTTCTTT.

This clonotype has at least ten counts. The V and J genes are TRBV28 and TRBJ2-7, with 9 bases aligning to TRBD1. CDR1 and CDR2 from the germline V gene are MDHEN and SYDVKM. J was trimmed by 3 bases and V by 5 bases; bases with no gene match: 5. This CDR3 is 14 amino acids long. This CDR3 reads CASSTGQGLYEQYF. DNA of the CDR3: TGTGCCAGCAGTACTGGACAGGGGCTCTACGAGCAGTACTTC.

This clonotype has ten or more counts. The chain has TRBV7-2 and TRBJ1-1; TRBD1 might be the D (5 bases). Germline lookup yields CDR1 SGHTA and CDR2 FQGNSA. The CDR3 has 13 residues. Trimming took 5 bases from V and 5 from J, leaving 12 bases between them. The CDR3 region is CASSGDPRTEAFF. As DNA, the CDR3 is TGTGCCAGCAGCGGGGACCCGAGGACTGAAGCTTTCTTT.

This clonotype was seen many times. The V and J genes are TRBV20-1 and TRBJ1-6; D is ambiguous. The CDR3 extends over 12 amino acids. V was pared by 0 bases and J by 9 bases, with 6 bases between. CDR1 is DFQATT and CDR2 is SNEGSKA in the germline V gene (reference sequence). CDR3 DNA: TGCAGTGCTAGAGAAAGGTCTTCACCCCTCCACTTT. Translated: CSARERSSPLHF.

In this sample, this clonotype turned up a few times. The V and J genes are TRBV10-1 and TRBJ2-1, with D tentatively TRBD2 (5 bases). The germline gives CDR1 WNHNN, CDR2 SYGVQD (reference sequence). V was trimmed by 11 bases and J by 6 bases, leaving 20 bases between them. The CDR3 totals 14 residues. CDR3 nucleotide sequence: TGCGCCGGATTAGGACTCTTAGACCTCAATGAGCAGTTCTTC. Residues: CAGLGLLDLNEQFF.

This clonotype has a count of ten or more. The CDR3 region has the DNA TGTGCCAGCAGTCTACTAGCGGAGGGAGCCTACAATGAGCAGTTCTTC. This translates into CASSLLAEGAYNEQFF. The J gene is TRBJ2-1, the V gene TRBV6-2 or TRBV6-3; 8 nucleotides agree with TRBD2. V was clipped by 5 bases and J by 2 bases; unmatched bases: 8. The CDR3 is 16 amino acids. The germline V gene has CDR1 MNHEY and CDR2 SVGEGT.

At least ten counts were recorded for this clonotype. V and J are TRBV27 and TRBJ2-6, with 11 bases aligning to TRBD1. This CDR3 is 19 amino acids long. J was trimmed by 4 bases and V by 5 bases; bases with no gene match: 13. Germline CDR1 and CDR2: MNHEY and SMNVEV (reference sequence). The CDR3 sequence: CASSPRTGTGGGGANVLTF. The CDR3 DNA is TGTGCCAGCAGTCCACGGACCGGGACAGGGGGTGGAGGGGCCAACGTCCTGACTTTC.

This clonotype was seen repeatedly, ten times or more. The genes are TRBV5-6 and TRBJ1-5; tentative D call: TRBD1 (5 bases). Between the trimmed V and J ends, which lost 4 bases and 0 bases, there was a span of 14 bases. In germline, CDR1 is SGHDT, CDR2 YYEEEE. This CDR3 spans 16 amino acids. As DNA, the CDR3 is TGTGCCAGCAGCGGAAAGTCCGACAGTAGCAATCAGCCCCAGCATTTT. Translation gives CASSGKSDSSNQPQHF.

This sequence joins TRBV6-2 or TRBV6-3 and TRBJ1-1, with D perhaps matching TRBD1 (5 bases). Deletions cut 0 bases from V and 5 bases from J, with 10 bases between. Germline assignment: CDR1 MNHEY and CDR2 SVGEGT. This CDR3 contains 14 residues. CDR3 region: CASSYSQGATEAFF. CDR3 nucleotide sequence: TGTGCCAGCAGTTACTCGCAGGGAGCGACTGAAGCTTTCTTT.

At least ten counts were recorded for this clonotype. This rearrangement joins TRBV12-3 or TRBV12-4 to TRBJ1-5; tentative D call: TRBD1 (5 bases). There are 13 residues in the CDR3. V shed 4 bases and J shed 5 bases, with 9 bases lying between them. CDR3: CASSYRNYQPQHF. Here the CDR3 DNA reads TGTGCCAGCAGTTACAGGAATTATCAGCCCCAGCATTTT.

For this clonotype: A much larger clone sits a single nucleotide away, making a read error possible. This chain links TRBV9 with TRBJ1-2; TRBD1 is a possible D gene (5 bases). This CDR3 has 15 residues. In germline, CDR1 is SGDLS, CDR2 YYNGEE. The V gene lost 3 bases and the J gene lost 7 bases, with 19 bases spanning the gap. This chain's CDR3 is CASSAGARSGCGYTF. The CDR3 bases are TGTGCCAGCAGCGCCGGGGCCCGATCGGGGTGTGGCTACACCTTC.

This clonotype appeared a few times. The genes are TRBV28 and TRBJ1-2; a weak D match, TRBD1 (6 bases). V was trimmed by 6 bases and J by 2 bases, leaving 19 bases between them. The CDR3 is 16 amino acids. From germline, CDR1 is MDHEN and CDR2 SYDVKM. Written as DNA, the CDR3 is TGTGCCAGCAGGCCCTCTCCGGGACACGAGAACTATGGCTACACCTTC. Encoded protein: CASRPSPGHENYGYTF.

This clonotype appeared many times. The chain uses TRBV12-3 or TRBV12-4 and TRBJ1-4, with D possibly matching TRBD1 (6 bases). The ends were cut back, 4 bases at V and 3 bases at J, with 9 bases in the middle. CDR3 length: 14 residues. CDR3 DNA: TGTGCCAGCAGTTCGGACAGACCTAATGAAAAACTGTTTTTT. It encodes CASSSDRPNEKLFF.

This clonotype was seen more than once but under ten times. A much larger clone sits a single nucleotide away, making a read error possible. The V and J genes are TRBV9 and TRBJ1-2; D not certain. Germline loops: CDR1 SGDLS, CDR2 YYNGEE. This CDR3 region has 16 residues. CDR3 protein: CVSSVDTVGVNYGYTF. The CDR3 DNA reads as TGTGTCAGCAGCGTAGATACTGTAGGTGTCAACTATGGCTACACCTTC.

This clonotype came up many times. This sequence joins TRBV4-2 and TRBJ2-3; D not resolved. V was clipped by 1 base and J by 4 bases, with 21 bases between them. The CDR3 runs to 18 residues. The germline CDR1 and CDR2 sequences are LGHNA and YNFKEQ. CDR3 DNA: TGTGCCAGCAGCCAAGCTAAACAAGATTGGGTTTGGGCAGATACGCAGTATTTT. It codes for CASSQAKQDWVWADTQYF.

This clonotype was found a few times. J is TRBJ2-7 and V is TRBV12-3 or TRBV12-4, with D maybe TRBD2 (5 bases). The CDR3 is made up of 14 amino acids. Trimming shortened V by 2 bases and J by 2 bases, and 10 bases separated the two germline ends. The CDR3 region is CASSLLAGPYEQYF. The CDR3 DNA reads TGTGCCAGCAGTTTATTGGCGGGCCCCTACGAGCAGTACTTC.

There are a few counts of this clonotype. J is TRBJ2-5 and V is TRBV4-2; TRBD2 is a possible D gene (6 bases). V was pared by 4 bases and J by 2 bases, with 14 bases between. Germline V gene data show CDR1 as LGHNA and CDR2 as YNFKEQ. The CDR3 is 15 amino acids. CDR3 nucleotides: TGTGCCAGCAGCCCTACTAGCCCTCTTCAAGAGACCCAGTACTTC. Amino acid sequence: CASSPTSPLQETQYF.

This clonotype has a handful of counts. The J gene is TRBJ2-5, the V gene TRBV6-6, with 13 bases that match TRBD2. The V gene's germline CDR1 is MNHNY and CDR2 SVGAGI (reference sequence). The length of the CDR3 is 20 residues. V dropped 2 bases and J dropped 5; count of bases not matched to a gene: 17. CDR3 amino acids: CASSYHAPGLAGDGRETQYF. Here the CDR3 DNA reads TGTGCCAGCAGTTACCATGCGCCTGGACTAGCGGGAGACGGCAGGGAGACCCAGTACTTC.

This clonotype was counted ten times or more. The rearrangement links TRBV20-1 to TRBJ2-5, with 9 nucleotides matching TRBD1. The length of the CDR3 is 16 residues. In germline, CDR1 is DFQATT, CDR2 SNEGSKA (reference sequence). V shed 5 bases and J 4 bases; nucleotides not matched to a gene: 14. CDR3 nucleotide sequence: TGCAGTGCTCCAATAATAGGACAGGGGACCTTAGAGACCCAGTACTTC. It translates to CSAPIIGQGTLETQYF.